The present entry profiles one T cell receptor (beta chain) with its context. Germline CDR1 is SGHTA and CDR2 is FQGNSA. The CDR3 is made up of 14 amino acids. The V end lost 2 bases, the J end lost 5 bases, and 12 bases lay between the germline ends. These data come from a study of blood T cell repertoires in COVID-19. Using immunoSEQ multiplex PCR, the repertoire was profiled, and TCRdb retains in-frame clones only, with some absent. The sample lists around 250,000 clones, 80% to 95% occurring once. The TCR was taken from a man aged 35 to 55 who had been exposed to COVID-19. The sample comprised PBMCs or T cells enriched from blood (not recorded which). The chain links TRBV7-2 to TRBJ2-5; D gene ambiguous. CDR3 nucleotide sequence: TGTGCCAGCAGCTTATGGTCGGGTAGGGAGACCCAGTACTTC. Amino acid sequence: CASSLWSGRETQYF.